This T cell receptor (beta chain) comes out of a study of response to subunit inactivated influenza vaccine. Germline V gene lookup returns CDR1 MNHEY and CDR2 SVGAGI. The junction had 11 bases not matched to a gene; V was cut back by 4 bases and J by 1 base. The CDR3 consists of 17 residues. This clonotype was picked up a small number of times. Its antigen is not known. TCRdb ran MiXCR on the RT-PCR reads and lists one entry per CDR3 protein. The table lists around 850,000 distinct CDR3 sequences, 18% of them singletons. Study results and limitations: It was the authors' suggestion that each seasonal influenza vaccination recruits few new T cells.

The receptor was isolated from a man in his fifties who received an inactivated influenza vaccine. The specimen was PBMCs from blood, collected less than 6 days after vaccination. The chain carries TRBV6-5 and TRBJ2-7; 9 nucleotides align to TRBD1. Written as DNA, the CDR3 is TGTGCCAGCAGTTCTAGGGGACAGGGATGGAGGTCCTACGAGCAGTACTTC. It yields the protein CASSSRGQGWRSYEQYF.